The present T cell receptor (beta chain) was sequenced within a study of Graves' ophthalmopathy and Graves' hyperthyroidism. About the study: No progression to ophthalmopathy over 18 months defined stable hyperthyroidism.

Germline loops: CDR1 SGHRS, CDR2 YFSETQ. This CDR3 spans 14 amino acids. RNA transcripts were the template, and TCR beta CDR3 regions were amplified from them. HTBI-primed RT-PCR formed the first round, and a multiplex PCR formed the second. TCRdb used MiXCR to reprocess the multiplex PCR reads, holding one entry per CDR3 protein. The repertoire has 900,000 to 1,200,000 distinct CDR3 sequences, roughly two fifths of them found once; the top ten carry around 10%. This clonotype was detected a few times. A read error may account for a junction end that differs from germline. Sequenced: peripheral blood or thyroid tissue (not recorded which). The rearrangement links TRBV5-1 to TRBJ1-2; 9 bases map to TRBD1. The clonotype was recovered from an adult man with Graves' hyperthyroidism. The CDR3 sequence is CASSSGTGFGGYTF. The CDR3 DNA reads TGTGCCAGCAGCTCCGGGACAGGGTTTGGTGGCTACACCTTC.